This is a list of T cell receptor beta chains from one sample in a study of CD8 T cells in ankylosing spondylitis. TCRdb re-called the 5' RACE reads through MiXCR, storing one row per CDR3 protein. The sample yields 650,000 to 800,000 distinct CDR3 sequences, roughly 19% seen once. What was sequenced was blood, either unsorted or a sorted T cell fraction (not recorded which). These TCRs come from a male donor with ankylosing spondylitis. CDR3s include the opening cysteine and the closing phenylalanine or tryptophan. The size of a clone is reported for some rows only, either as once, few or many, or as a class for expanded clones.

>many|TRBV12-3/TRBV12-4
CASSFEQVHQETQYF
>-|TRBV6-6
CASRSSTGELFF
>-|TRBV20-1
CSGGDQAGKVGTQYF
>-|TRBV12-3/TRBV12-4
CASSQRKNIQYF
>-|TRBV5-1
CASSQTPLMQSSYEQYF
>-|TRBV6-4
CASSELAGPQGIQYF
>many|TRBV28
CASSPPGQGMNTEAFF
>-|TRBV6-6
CASTTWGSYTF
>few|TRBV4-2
CASSQEGGIPQEQYF
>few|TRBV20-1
CSARGHPRGTDTQYF
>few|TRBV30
CAWSWRTGTGRSPLHF
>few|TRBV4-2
CASSQSVGGAHNEQFF
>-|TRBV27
CASTGEGNQPQHF
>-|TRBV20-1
CSAEIITTAPYGYTF
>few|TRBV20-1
CSAPSRPRPYGYTF
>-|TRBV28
CASSPPDRNTEAFF
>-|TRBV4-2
CASSQELAVEQFF
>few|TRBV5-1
CASSFGLAGDHEQFF
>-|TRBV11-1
CASSADGLNTDTQYF
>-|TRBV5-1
CASSLTGTGKEKLFF
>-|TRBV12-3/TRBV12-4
CASSLSQGAYYGYTF
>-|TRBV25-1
CASSPREGQYQETQYF
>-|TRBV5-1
CASSYDRGYYEQYF
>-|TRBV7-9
CASSLGGAGANEKLFF
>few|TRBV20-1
CSASPIKGTNPYGYTF
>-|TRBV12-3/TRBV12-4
CASSLARRGEQYF
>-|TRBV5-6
CASSLELAGYTGELFF
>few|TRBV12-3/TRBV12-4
CASARQGHTEAFF